The sequence of this TCR beta chain was determined in a study of T cell responses to AZD1222 COVID-19 vaccine. Findings and caveats of the study: Epitopes outside B.1.351 and B.1.1.7 mutated regions reportedly drew nearly half of spike TCRs.

In regard to this clone: Its antigen is unknown.

Repertoires were generated with immunoSEQ multiplex PCR, while TCRdb's copy carries only in-frame clones and drops some. Of around 100,000 clones in the sample, about 88% were seen once. V lost 3 bases to trimming and J lost 2 bases, with 4 bases between them. Germline CDR1 reads LGHDT; CDR2 reads YNNKEL (reference sequence). The length of the CDR3 is 12 residues. Sequencing was performed on peripheral blood, taken on day 0 of AZD1222 vaccination. The receptor was derived from an adult in good health. This chain links TRBV3-1 (or the pseudogene TRBV3-2) with TRBJ2-5; unclear D gene. The CDR3 protein is CASSHIQETQYF. The CDR3 nucleotides are TGTGCCAGCAGCCATATACAAGAGACCCAGTACTTC.